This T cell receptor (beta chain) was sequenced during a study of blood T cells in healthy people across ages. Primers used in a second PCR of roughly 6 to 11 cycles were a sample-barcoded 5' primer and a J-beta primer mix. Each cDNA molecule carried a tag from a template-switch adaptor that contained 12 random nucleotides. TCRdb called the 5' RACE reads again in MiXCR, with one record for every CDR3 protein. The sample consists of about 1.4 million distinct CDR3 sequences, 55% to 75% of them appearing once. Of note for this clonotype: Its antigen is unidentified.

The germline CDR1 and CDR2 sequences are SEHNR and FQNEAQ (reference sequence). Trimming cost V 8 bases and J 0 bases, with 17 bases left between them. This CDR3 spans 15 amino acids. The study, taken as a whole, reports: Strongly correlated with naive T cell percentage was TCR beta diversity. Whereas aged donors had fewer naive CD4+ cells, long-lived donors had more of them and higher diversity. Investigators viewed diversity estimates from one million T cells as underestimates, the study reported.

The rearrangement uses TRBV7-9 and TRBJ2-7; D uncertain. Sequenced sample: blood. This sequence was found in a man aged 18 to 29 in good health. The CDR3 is CASHPPSGSSYEQYF. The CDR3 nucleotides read TGTGCCAGCCATCCCCCAAGTGGCAGCTCCTACGAGCAGTACTTC.